Following are 29 T cell receptor beta chains from one sample sequenced in a study of tumor and adjacent non-tumor tissue in lung cancer. TCRbeta libraries were built with three rounds of nested PCR, modified from ARM-PCR. TCRdb reanalysed the multiplex PCR reads using MiXCR and keeps one entry per CDR3 protein. The sample yields 120,000 or so distinct CDR3 sequences, 66% seen once. RNA was extracted from bulk tissue without any cell sorting. Sequences were obtained from lung tumor tissue. Receptor source: a man in his thirties or forties with non-small cell lung cancer.

J is TRBJ2-5 and V is TRBV5-6; 7 bases are shared with TRBD1. The CDR3 length is 15 residues. Germline V lookup: CDR1 SGHDT, CDR2 YYEEEE. With 4 bases clipped from V and 2 bases from J, the junction kept 8 bases outside the gene matches. In nucleotides, the CDR3 is TGTGCCAGCAGCATGCTGACAGGGCGTCAAGAGACCCAGTACTTC. It codes for CASSMLTGRQETQYF. Complete variable domain (other parts from reference TRBV5-6 and TRBJ2-5): DAGVTQSPTHLIKTRGQQVTLRCSPKSGHDTVSWYQQALGQGPQFIFQYYEEEERQRGNFPDRFSGHQFPNYSSELNVNALLLGDSALYLCASSMLTGRQETQYFGPGTRLLVL.

This clonotype came up once. One base away lies a much larger clone, so this may be a sequencing read error. The genes are TRBV12-3 or TRBV12-4 and TRBJ1-2; D unresolved. CDR3 size: 12 residues. The CDR3 protein is CVSSLGGYGYTF. CDR3 sequence (DNA): TGTGTCAGCAGTTTGGGAGGGTATGGCTACACCTTC.

The CDR3 here is CATSDTQGELQETQYF. The CDR3 nucleotides are TGTGCCACCAGTGATACGCAGGGAGAACTCCAAGAGACCCAGTACTTC. The chain joins TRBV24-1 to TRBJ2-5; tentatively, D is TRBD1 or TRBD2 (5 bases each). Germline lookup yields CDR1 KGHDR and CDR2 SFDVKD. The germline V and J ends were trimmed by 3 bases and 1 base, with 14 bases remaining between them. The CDR3 extends over 16 amino acids.

This clonotype was seen repeatedly, ten times or more. This sequence joins TRBV20-1 and TRBJ2-5; 14 bases align to TRBD2. The CDR3 loop spans 16 amino acids. V shed 5 bases, J shed 9 bases, and the junction held 14 bases outside the gene matches. Germline lookup yields CDR1 DFQATT and CDR2 SNEGSKA (reference sequence). CDR3 sequence: CSAPPWGTSGSSAQYF. The CDR3, as DNA: TGCAGTGCTCCACCGTGGGGGACTAGCGGGAGCTCGGCCCAGTACTTC.

Of note for this clonotype: One junction end does not reproduce the germline sequence, and a read error may be involved. This chain joins TRBV12-3 or TRBV12-4 and TRBJ2-3; tentatively, D is TRBD2 (6 bases). The CDR3 runs 16 residues. CDR3 coding DNA: TGTACCAACAGTTTCTTCGTAGCGGATAGCACAGATACGCAGTATTTC. Amino acid sequence: CTNSFFVADSTDTQYF.

Remarks on this clonotype: Since a much larger clone is just one base distant, this may be a read error. The rearrangement uses TRBV11-2 and TRBJ1-1; unclear D gene. Germline loops: CDR1 SGHAT, CDR2 FQNNGV. This CDR3 is built from 13 residues. The CDR3 bases are TGTGCCAGCAGCCCACGCCGTGACACTGAAACTTTCTTT. Translation gives CASSPRRDTETFF. The complete variable domain, with remaining parts taken from reference TRBV11-2 and TRBJ1-1, reads EAGVAQSPRYKIIEKRQSVAFWCNPISGHATLYWYQQILGQGPKLLIQFQNNGVVDDSQLPKDRFSAERLKGVDSTLKIQPAKLEDSAVYLCASSPRRDTETFFGQGTRLTVV.

Details on this clonotype: A clone one base away is much larger, so this may be a read error. J is TRBJ2-5 and V is TRBV6-2 or TRBV6-3; no clear D gene. This CDR3 comprises 18 residues. CDR1 and CDR2 (germline): MNHEY, SVGEGT. Trimming took 4 bases from V and 3 from J, leaving 24 bases between them. CDR3 nucleotide sequence: TGTGCCAGCAGTTTTCCAGCCTTTCAGCTGGTTGGGGAAGAGACCCAGTACTTC. Its translation: CASSFPAFQLVGEETQYF.

The chain uses TRBV29-1 and TRBJ1-1; TRBD1 aligns across 9 bases. The CDR3 has 16 residues. In germline, CDR1 is SQVTM, CDR2 ANQGSEA. V was clipped by 7 bases and J by 0 bases; unmatched bases: 12. The CDR3 nucleotides are TGCAGCGCTGGGGGACAGGGAGGTAGAGTGAACACTGAAGCTTTCTTT. This codes for CSAGGQGGRVNTEAFF.

Details on this clonotype: The missing conserved phenylalanine or tryptophan at the end of this CDR3 makes a read error likely. The chain is built from TRBV6-1 and TRBJ1-2; D is undetermined. The germline gives CDR1 MNHNS, CDR2 SASEGT. The CDR3 sequence is 14 residues long. Trimming left V 1 base short and J 8 bases short, with 14 bases between. Here the CDR3 reads CASSEEASRRGYTS. The CDR3 DNA reads as TGTGCCAGCAGTGAAGAAGCCTCCCGGCGGGGCTACACCTCC.

About this clonotype: A much larger clone lies one base from this, so it may be a read error. Here the CDR3 reads CTSSPDPRRINEQYF. The CDR3 DNA follows: TGTACCAGCAGCCCAGACCCTCGGCGGATAAACGAGCAGTACTTC. The J gene is TRBJ2-7, the V gene TRBV12-3 or TRBV12-4; D unclear. The CDR3 sequence is 15 residues long.

With respect to this clonotype: The junction departs from germline at one end; a sequencing error may be responsible. This rearrangement joins TRBV20-1 to TRBJ1-5, with D maybe TRBD1 (5 bases). The germline gives CDR1 DFQATT, CDR2 SNEGSKA (reference sequence). This CDR3 contains 14 residues. This CDR3 is CNARSGMINQPQHF. CDR3 DNA: TGCAATGCTAGGTCAGGGATGATCAATCAGCCACAGCATTTT.

In its sample, this clonotype was seen many times. At one boundary the junction diverges from the germline segment, which might be a read error. The chain links TRBV6-5 to TRBJ1-3; 9 bases match TRBD1. CDR3 size: 15 residues. The germline V gene encodes CDR1 MNHEY and CDR2 SVGAGI. The DNA for the CDR3 is TGTGCCAGCAGAGCGGACAGGGGATCTGCAAACACCATATATTTT. As protein: CASRADRGSANTIYF.

Details on this clonotype: A much bigger clone sits one base away, suggesting this may be a read error. The chain recombines TRBV6-2 or TRBV6-3 with TRBJ1-6, with 8 bases identical to TRBD1. CDR3 length: 15 residues. Germline CDR1 MNHEY, CDR2 SVGEGT. The CDR3 here is CTSRSTGTGDSPLHF. The CDR3 DNA reads as TGTACCAGCAGATCCACCGGGACAGGCGATTCACCCCTCCACTTT.

A word on this clonotype: A much larger clonotype is one base distant, so this may be a read error. The chain links TRBV20-1 to TRBJ1-1; 7 bases agree with TRBD1. This CDR3 is 18 amino acids long. The germline V gene encodes CDR1 DFQATT and CDR2 SNEGSKA (reference sequence). The CDR3 loop reads CSARKGGGGRQANTGAFF. The CDR3 DNA reads as TGCAGTGCTAGAAAAGGGGGCGGCGGGAGACAGGCGAACACTGGAGCTTTCTTT.

This clonotype was counted a single time. The junction departs from the called germline gene at one end, perhaps through a read error. This CDR3 reads CASCYSSGSEAFF. Here the CDR3 DNA reads TGTGCCAGCTGTTACTCGTCGGGCTCTGAAGCTTTCTTT. The chain combines TRBV6-2 or TRBV6-3 with TRBJ1-1; D is undetermined. The V gene's germline CDR1 is MNHEY and CDR2 SVGEGT. The CDR3 runs to 13 residues.

In the case of this clonotype: One end of the junction does not line up with germline, which may come from a read error. The chain employs TRBV29-1 and TRBJ2-7, with 8 bases aligning to TRBD2. Germline V gives CDR1 SQVTM, CDR2 ANQGSEA. This CDR3 region has 12 residues. CDR3 DNA: TGCAGCACGGGCATAGCGGGATGGGAGCAGTATTTC. It specifies CSTGIAGWEQYF.

On this clonotype: A much bigger clone sits one base away, suggesting this may be a read error. The gene calls are TRBV20-1 and TRBJ1-1, with D possibly TRBD1 on 5 matching bases. Germline V gene data show CDR1 as DFQATT and CDR2 as SNEGSKA (reference sequence). V was cut by 2 bases and J by 7 bases, with 23 bases left in between. The length of the CDR3 is 16 residues. The CDR3 bases are TGCAGTGCTAGAATTTCGGGGGTCAGGAGGGCACATGAAGCTTTCTTT. Translation: CSARISGVRRAHEAFF.

On this clonotype itself: The junction shows a germline mismatch at one end, possibly a read error. V gene TRBV20-1 combines with J gene TRBJ2-1; 7 bases map to TRBD2. The CDR3 runs to 14 residues. Germline CDR1 is DFQATT and CDR2 is SNEGSKA (reference sequence). CDR3 residues: CSARAAGDRNERFF. The CDR3 nucleotides read TGCAGTGCCCGGGCGGCGGGAGACCGCAATGAGCGGTTCTTC.

This clonotype was seen ten or more times. V is TRBV11-2 and J is TRBJ2-7; 7 nucleotides align to TRBD1. Germline V gene lookup returns CDR1 SGHAT and CDR2 FQNNGV. The CDR3 is 13 amino acids. V was clipped by 3 bases and J by 7 bases; unmatched bases: 6. The DNA for the CDR3 is TGTGCCAGCAGCTTCACAGGGGCTGAGGAGCAGTACTTC. It specifies CASSFTGAEEQYF.

Worth noting for this clonotype: A clone one base away is much larger, so this may be a read error. The chain is built from TRBV6-5 and TRBJ1-1; D call uncertain. The CDR3 covers 13 residues. The V gene's germline CDR1 is MNHEY and CDR2 SVGAGI. As DNA, the CDR3 is TGTGCCTGCAGTTCCAGACCGTGGACTGAAGCTTTCTTT. Translation: CACSSRPWTEAFF.

Points on this clonotype: One end of the junction does not line up with germline, which may come from a read error. This chain uses TRBV20-1 with TRBJ1-2, with TRBD1 matching over 11 bases. The CDR3 sequence is 13 residues long. The germline V gene encodes CDR1 DFQATT and CDR2 SNEGSKA (reference sequence). In DNA, the CDR3 is TGCGGTGCTATCGGGACAGGGGGATCTGGCTACACCTTC. Protein product: CGAIGTGGSGYTF.

Points on this clonotype: One end of the junction varies from germline; a read error may be responsible. This chain links TRBV24-1 with TRBJ2-1, with D tentatively TRBD2 (6 bases). CDR1 is KGHDR, CDR2 SFDVKD, per germline. The CDR3 has 15 amino acids. Here the CDR3 reads CTTSAMIGTYNEQFF. DNA for the CDR3: TGTACCACCAGTGCGATGATAGGGACTTACAATGAGCAGTTCTTC.

In its sample, this clonotype was seen a few times. Possible read error: a much larger clone is one base away. The V call is TRBV12-5, the J call TRBJ1-1; D gene unclear. The CDR3 is 12 amino acids. Germline V CDR1 and CDR2: LGHNT, FRNRAP. CDR3 region: CVSGLPLMEAFF. For the CDR3, the DNA is TGTGTTAGTGGTTTGCCCCTAATGGAAGCTTTCTTT.

Notes on this clonotype: The conserved final phenylalanine or tryptophan is absent from the CDR3, which likely points to a read error. The V and J genes are TRBV20-1 and TRBJ1-5, with D uncertain. V lost 6 bases, J lost 4 bases, and 4 bases lay in between. CDR3 size: 10 residues. Germline values: CDR1 DFQATT, CDR2 SNEGSKA (reference sequence). CDR3 DNA: TGCAGTGCCGGGAATCAGCCCCAGCATATT. Its protein product is CSAGNQPQHI.

Comments on this clonotype: An end of the junction does not agree with germline; a read error may underlie this. The genes are TRBV20-1 and TRBJ1-6; D gene uncertain. CDR1 and CDR2 from the germline V gene are DFQATT and SNEGSKA (reference sequence). This CDR3 has 14 amino acids. CDR3 DNA sequence: TGCAGTGCTATTGATAGCACCTATAATTTACCCCTCCACTTC. Translation: CSAIDSTYNLPLHF.

Comments on this clonotype: The CDR3 end shows no conserved phenylalanine or tryptophan, and so a read error is likely. The chain recombines TRBV29-1 with TRBJ2-5; 9 nucleotides line up with TRBD1. Trimming took 7 bases from V and 3 from J; bases not matched to a gene: 6. This CDR3 spans 13 amino acids. Germline-derived CDR1 and CDR2 are SQVTM and ANQGSEA. CDR3 coding DNA: TGCAGCGGTTGGACAGGGGTCAAAGAGACCCAGTACATC. Its translation: CSGWTGVKETQYI.

On this clonotype: The junction differs from germline at one of its ends, possibly a read error. The chain has TRBV12-3 or TRBV12-4 and TRBJ2-2; 7 nucleotides agree with TRBD2. This CDR3 has 16 amino acids. CDR3 sequence: CTSSFGTNGGTGELFF. CDR3 coding DNA: TGTACCAGCAGTTTCGGGACTAACGGGGGCACCGGGGAGCTGTTTTTT.

This clonotype occurred once. The junction does not match germline at one end; this may be a read error. V is TRBV20-1 and J is TRBJ1-5; no reliable D call. The CDR3 contains 10 residues. Germline CDR1 is DFQATT and CDR2 is SNEGSKA (reference sequence). CDR3 sequence: CSDGNQPQHF. DNA for the CDR3: TGCAGTGATGGGAATCAGCCGCAGCATTTT.

This clonotype was observed at least ten times. V usage is TRBV6-5 and J usage is TRBJ2-5; 8 positions match TRBD1. The germline V gene has CDR1 MNHEY and CDR2 SVGAGI. V gave up 2 bases and J gave up 7 bases; unmatched junction bases: 18. This CDR3 is 18 amino acids long. Written as DNA, the CDR3 is TGTGCCAGCAGTTACCACTCTCGATCAGGGGGCCCCGAGGTGACCCAGTACTTC. Its protein is CASSYHSRSGGPEVTQYF.